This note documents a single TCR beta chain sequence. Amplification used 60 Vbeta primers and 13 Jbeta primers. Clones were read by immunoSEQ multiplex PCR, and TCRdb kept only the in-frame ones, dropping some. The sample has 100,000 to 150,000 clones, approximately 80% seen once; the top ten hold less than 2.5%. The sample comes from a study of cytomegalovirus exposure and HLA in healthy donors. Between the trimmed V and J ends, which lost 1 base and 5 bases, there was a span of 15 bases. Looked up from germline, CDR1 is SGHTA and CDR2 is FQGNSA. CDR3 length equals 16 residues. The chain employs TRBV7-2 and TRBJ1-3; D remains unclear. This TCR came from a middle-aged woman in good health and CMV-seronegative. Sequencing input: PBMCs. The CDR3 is CASSLVPPRRRNTIYF. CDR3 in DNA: TGTGCCAGCAGCTTAGTTCCGCCCAGGAGGAGAAACACCATATATTTT.